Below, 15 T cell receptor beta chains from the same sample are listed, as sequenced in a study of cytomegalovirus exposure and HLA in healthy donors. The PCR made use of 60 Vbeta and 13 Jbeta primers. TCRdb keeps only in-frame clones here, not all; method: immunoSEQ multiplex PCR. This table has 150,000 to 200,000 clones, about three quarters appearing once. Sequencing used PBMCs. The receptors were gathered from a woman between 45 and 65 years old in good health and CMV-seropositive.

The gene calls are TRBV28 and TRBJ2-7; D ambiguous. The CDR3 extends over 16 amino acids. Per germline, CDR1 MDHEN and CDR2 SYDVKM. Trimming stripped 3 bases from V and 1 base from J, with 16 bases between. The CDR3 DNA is TGTGCCAGCAGTTTGAGTGAACAGTCACCTTCCTACGAGCAGTACTTC. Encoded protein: CASSLSEQSPSYEQYF.

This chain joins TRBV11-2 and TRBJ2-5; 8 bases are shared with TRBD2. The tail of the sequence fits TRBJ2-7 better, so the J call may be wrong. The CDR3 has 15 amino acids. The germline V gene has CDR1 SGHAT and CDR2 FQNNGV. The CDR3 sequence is CASSPTTGTSYEQYF. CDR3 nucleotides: TGTGCCAGCAGCCCTACGACCGGGACTAGCTACGAGCAGTACTTC.

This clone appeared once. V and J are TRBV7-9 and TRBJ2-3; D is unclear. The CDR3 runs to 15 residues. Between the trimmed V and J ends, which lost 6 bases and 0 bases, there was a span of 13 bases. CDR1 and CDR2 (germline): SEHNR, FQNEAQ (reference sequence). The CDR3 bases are TGTGCCAGCAGTCGTGGTGGCGGAAGCACAGATACGCAGTATTTT. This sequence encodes CASSRGGGSTDTQYF.

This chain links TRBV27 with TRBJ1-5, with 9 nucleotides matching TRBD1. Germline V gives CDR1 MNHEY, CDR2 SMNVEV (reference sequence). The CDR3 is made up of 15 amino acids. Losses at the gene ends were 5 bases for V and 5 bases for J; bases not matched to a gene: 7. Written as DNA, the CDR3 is TGTGCCAGCAGTCCGGGACAGGGACTCCATCAGCCCCAGCATTTT. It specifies CASSPGQGLHQPQHF.

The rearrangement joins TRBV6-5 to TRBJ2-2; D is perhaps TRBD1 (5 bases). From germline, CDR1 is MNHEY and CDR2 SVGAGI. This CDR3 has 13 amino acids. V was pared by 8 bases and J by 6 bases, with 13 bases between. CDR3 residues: CASGRVTSGELFF. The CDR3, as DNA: TGTGCCAGCGGCAGGGTGACCTCCGGGGAGCTGTTTTTT.

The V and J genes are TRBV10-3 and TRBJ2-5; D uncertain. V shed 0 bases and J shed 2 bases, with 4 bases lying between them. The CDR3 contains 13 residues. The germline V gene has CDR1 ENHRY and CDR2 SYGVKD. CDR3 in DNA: TGTGCCATCAGTGAGTCGCGGCAAGAGACCCAGTACTTC. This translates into CAISESRQETQYF.

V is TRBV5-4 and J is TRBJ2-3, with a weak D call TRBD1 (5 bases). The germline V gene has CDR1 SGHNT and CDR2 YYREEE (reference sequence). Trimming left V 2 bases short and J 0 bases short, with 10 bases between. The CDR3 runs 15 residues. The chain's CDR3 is CASSFGAPSTDTQYF. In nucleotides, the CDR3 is TGTGCCAGCAGCTTTGGGGCTCCAAGCACAGATACGCAGTATTTT.

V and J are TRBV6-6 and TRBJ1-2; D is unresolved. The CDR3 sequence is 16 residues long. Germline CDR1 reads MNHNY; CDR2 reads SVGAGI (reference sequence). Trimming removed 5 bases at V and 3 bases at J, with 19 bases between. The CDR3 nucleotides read TGTGCCAGCAGTGCTAGCAGAGTGGGTTTGTACTATGGCTACACCTTC. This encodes CASSASRVGLYYGYTF.

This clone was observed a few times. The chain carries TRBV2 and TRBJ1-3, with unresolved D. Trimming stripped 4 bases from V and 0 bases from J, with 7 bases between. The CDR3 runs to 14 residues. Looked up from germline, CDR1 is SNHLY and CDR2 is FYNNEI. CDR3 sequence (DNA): TGTGCCAGCAGTGTCCCTAGCTCTGGAAACACCATATATTTT. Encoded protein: CASSVPSSGNTIYF.

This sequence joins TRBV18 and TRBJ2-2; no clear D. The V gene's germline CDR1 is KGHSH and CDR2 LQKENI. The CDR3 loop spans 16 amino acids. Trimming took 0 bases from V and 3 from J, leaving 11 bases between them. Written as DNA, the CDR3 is TGTGCCAGCTCACCACCGCCGGTACTCGACACCGGGGAGCTGTTTTTT. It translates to CASSPPPVLDTGELFF.

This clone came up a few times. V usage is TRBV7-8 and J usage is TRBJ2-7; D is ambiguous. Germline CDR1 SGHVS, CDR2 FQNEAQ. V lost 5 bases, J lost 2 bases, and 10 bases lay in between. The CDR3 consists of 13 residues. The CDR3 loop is CASSIEQAYEQYF. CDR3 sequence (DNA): TGTGCCAGCAGCATAGAGCAGGCCTACGAGCAGTACTTC.

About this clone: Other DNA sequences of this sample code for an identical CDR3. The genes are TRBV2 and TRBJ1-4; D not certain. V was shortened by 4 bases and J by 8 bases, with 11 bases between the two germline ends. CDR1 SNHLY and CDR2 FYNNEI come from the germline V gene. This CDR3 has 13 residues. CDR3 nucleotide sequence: TGTGCCAGCAGTGCGACCGGAGGAGAAAAACTGTTTTTT. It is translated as CASSATGGEKLFF.

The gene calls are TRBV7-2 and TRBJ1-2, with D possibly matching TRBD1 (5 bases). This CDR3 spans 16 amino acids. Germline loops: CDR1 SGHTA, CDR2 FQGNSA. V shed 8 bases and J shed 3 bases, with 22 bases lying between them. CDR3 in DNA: TGTGCCAGCCGCGGTTCGGTTCGGACATCAGACTATGGCTACACCTTC. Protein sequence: CASRGSVRTSDYGYTF. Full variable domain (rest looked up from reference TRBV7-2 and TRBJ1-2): GAGVSQSPSNKVTEKGKDVELRCDPISGHTALYWYRQSLGQGLEFLIYFQGNSAPDKSGLPSDRFSAERTGGSVSTLTIQRTQQEDSAVYLCASRGSVRTSDYGYTFGSGTRLTVV.

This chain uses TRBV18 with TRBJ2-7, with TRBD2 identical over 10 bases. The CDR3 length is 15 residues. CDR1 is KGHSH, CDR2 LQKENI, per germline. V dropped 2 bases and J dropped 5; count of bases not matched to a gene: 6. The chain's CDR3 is CASSPRASGSHEQYF. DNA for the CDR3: TGTGCCAGCTCACCAAGAGCTAGCGGGAGTCACGAGCAGTACTTC.

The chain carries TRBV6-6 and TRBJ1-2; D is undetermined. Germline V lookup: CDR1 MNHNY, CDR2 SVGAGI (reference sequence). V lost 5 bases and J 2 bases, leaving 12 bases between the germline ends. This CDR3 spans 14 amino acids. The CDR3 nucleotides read TGTGCCAGCAGTCCCTTAACACAAAACTATGGCTACACCTTC. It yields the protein CASSPLTQNYGYTF.